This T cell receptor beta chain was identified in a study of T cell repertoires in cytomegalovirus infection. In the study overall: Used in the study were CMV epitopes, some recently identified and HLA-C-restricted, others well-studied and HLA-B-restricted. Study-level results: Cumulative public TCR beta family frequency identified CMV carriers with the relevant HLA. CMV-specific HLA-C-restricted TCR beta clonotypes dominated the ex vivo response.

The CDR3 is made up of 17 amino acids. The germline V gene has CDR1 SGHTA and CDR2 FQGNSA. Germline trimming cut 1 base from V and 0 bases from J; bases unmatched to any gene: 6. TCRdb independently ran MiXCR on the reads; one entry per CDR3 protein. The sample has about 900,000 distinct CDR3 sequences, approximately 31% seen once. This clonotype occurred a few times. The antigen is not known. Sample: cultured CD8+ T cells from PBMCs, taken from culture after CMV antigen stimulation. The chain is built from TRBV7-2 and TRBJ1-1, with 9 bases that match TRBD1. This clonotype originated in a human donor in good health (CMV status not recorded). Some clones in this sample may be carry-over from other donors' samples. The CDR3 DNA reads TGTGCCAGCAGCTTAGGAGGGACAGGGTGGATGAACACTGAAGCTTTCTTT. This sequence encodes CASSLGGTGWMNTEAFF.